This TCR beta chain was captured in a study of blood T cell repertoires in COVID-19. Looking at the study overall: PBMCs, B-cell-depleted T cells, or T cells provided the cDNA or gDNA that made up the material.

This clone appeared once. The CDR3 loop spans 14 amino acids. V was cut by 0 bases and J by 3 bases, with 8 bases left in between. CDR1 SEHNR and CDR2 FQNEAQ come from the germline V gene (reference sequence). The repertoire was sequenced with immunoSEQ multiplex PCR; TCRdb's copy has only in-frame clones and lacks some. The sample records 310,000 or so clones, roughly 89% being singletons. The chain recombines TRBV7-9 with TRBJ1-2, with a possible D match to TRBD1 (5 bases). The specimen sequenced was peripheral blood. The source is a man aged 30 to 39 with COVID-19, enrolled during active disease. The CDR3 protein is CASSLAPGHYGYTF. The CDR3 DNA reads as TGTGCCAGCAGCTTAGCCCCAGGGCACTATGGCTACACCTTC.